A single sample gave rise to the 26 T cell receptor beta chains below, sequenced in a study of T cells in tumors after PD-1 blockade (dated by TCRdb to about 2019). To prepare the library, the immunoSEQ multiplex PCR assay was applied. The table was pulled from immuneACCESS by TCRdb, which kept in-frame rearrangements only. Such tables lose some clones; where checked, under half of the loss comes from unresolved V genes, and the rest has no known cause. The sample records 11,000 to 15,000 clones, 65% to 85% of which are singletons. The ten largest clones represent roughly 25% of the sample. The time point label, read with the paper, signifies: after anti-PD-1 therapy. Sample: PBMCs, taken after anti-PD-1 treatment. The receptors originated from a human donor with basal cell carcinoma.

V usage is TRBV5-4 and J usage is TRBJ2-7; TRBD2 aligns across 8 bases. V lost 4 bases, J lost 0 bases, and 6 bases stayed unmatched. The germline gives CDR1 SGHNT, CDR2 YYREEE (reference sequence). The CDR3 extends over 15 amino acids. The CDR3 coding sequence is TGTGCCAGCAGCCGGGGGGGGACAAGCTCCTACGAGCAGTACTTC. It yields the protein CASSRGGTSSYEQYF.

This chain connects TRBV5-4 to TRBJ1-3; 7 nucleotides agree with TRBD1. The CDR3 length is 14 residues. Losses at the gene ends were 4 bases for V and 2 bases for J; bases not matched to a gene: 3. Germline CDR1 is SGHNT and CDR2 is YYREEE (reference sequence). CDR3 coding DNA: TGTGCCAGCAGCAGGCAGGGGGCTGGAAACACCATATATTTT. This encodes CASSRQGAGNTIYF.

The chain employs TRBV7-9 and TRBJ2-7, with TRBD2 identical over 8 bases. The CDR3 loop spans 17 amino acids. The germline V gene encodes CDR1 SEHNR and CDR2 FQNEAQ (reference sequence). V was pared by 1 base and J by 5 bases, with 13 bases of the junction left unmatched. The CDR3 here is CASSLVFAAGGANEQYF. The CDR3 coding sequence is TGTGCCAGCAGCTTAGTATTCGCCGCGGGAGGAGCTAACGAGCAGTACTTC.

The gene calls are TRBV4-2 and TRBJ2-2; D is perhaps TRBD1 (6 bases). This CDR3 is built from 19 residues. CDR1 and CDR2 (germline): LGHNA, YNFKEQ. Between the trimmed V and J ends, which lost 0 bases and 4 bases, there was a span of 21 bases. DNA for the CDR3: TGTGCCAGCAGCCAAGATCCCGCGTTGGCAGGGGTTTTCACCGGGGAGCTGTTTTTT. Translation gives CASSQDPALAGVFTGELFF.

This clone appeared a single time. Sequence at one end of the junction differs from germline and may be a read error. This rearrangement joins TRBV5-6 to TRBJ2-7; 8 bases align to TRBD2. Per the germline V gene, CDR1 is SGHDT and CDR2 is YYEEEE. CDR3 length equals 17 residues. This CDR3 reads CARSEARGGGKSYEQYF. The CDR3, as DNA: TGTGCCCGCAGCGAGGCCCGGGGGGGCGGGAAATCCTACGAGCAGTACTTC.

This sequence joins TRBV28 and TRBJ2-7; tentative D call: TRBD2 (5 bases). Between the trimmed V and J ends, which lost 7 bases and 3 bases, there was a span of 13 bases. The germline V gene encodes CDR1 MDHEN and CDR2 SYDVKM. The CDR3 length is 13 residues. The CDR3 reads CASIGSQSYEQYF. CDR3 coding DNA: TGTGCCAGCATTGGGAGTCAAAGCTACGAGCAGTACTTC.

V usage is TRBV5-5 and J usage is TRBJ1-1; no firm D call. The CDR3 is 11 amino acids. The V gene lost 2 bases and the J gene lost 5 bases, with 4 bases spanning the gap. Germline CDR1 reads SGHKS; CDR2 reads YYEKEE (reference sequence). CDR3 bases: TGTGCCAGCAGCTTTTCAACTGAAGCTTTCTTT. It codes for CASSFSTEAFF.

This clone was counted only a few times. The rearrangement uses TRBV19 and TRBJ1-2; D unresolved. Germline CDR1 and CDR2: LNHDA and SQIVND (reference sequence). Trimming pared 2 bases from V and 1 base from J, leaving 8 bases between. The CDR3 has 14 residues. This CDR3 is CASSIQSVNYGYTF. CDR3 DNA: TGTGCCAGTAGTATACAGTCGGTTAACTATGGCTACACCTTC.

The rearrangement uses TRBV19 and TRBJ2-2, with D hard to call. The CDR3 consists of 15 residues. Germline-derived CDR1 and CDR2 are LNHDA and SQIVND (reference sequence). V was cut by 3 bases and J by 6 bases, with 14 bases left in between. The CDR3 loop is CASSIGFGGAGELFF. The CDR3 region has the DNA TGTGCCAGTAGTATCGGCTTTGGTGGGGCCGGGGAGCTGTTTTTT.

The J gene is TRBJ1-1, the V gene TRBV10-3; D is possibly TRBD1 (5 bases). The CDR3 is 13 residues long. Per the germline V gene, CDR1 is ENHRY and CDR2 is SYGVKD. Trimming cost V 5 bases and J 6 bases, with 13 bases left between them. DNA of the CDR3: TGTGCCATCAGTAATTTGGGGGGGTCTGAAGCTTTCTTT. Its protein is CAISNLGGSEAFF.

This clone has only one observation. The gene calls are TRBV7-9 and TRBJ1-1; 7 nucleotides align to TRBD1. V lost 2 bases, J lost 1 base, and 4 bases stayed unmatched. Germline CDR1 SEHNR, CDR2 FQNEAQ (reference sequence). CDR3 length: 15 residues. The CDR3 sequence is CASSLYRGWNTEAFF. The CDR3 DNA sequence: TGTGCCAGCAGCTTATACAGGGGATGGAACACTGAAGCTTTCTTT.

The J gene is TRBJ2-5, the V gene TRBV5-1; D perhaps matches TRBD2 (5 bases). The CDR3 has 14 amino acids. Trimming pared 5 bases from V and 2 bases from J, leaving 13 bases between. CDR1 and CDR2 (germline): SGHRS, YFSETQ. The CDR3 sequence: CASSEGLLQETQYF. The CDR3 bases are TGCGCCAGCAGTGAGGGCCTTTTACAAGAGACCCAGTACTTC.

With respect to this clone: The sample has other DNA sequences that encode this CDR3 too. The chain is built from TRBV5-4 and TRBJ1-2; tentative D call: TRBD1 (5 bases). This CDR3 is 14 amino acids long. V was shortened by 5 bases and J by 0 bases, with 11 bases between the two germline ends. Germline assignment: CDR1 SGHNT and CDR2 YYREEE (reference sequence). The CDR3 nucleotides are TGTGCCAGCAGGCACCGGGACCCTAACTATGGCTACACCTTC. Encoded protein: CASRHRDPNYGYTF.

The genes are TRBV4-1 and TRBJ1-4; D is uncertain. V was clipped by 1 base and J by 11 bases, with 14 bases between them. CDR1 MGHRA and CDR2 YSYEKL come from the germline V gene. The CDR3 covers 14 residues. CDR3 bases: TGCGCCAGCAGCCAAGTGCCGTTTTCGGGGAAACTGTTTTTT. Its protein is CASSQVPFSGKLFF.

V usage is TRBV10-3 and J usage is TRBJ1-2, with a tentative D call TRBD1 (5 bases). From germline, CDR1 is ENHRY and CDR2 SYGVKD. This CDR3 has 12 residues. Trimming pared 4 bases from V and 4 bases from J, leaving 7 bases between. The CDR3 is CAISGQGYGYTF. The CDR3 nucleotides read TGTGCCATCAGTGGGCAGGGCTATGGCTACACCTTC.

This chain connects TRBV10-3 to TRBJ1-1; 9 bases agree with TRBD1. Germline-derived CDR1 and CDR2 are ENHRY and SYGVKD. V was clipped by 1 base and J by 5 bases; unmatched bases: 2. The CDR3 contains 14 residues. The CDR3 coding sequence is TGTGCCATCAGTGAGTTGGGACAGGGAACTGAAGCTTTCTTT. Amino acids: CAISELGQGTEAFF.

J is TRBJ2-1 and V is TRBV10-1, with D hard to call. The germline gives CDR1 WNHNN, CDR2 SYGVQD (reference sequence). The CDR3 is 16 residues long. The ends were cut back, 0 bases at V and 5 bases at J, with 14 bases in the middle. CDR3 in amino acids: CASSESSGSGHNEQFF. The CDR3 DNA sequence: TGCGCCAGCAGTGAGTCAAGTGGGTCAGGACACAATGAGCAGTTCTTC.

V and J are TRBV5-1 and TRBJ2-7; 7 bases fit TRBD1. The CDR3 consists of 16 residues. Germline CDR1 and CDR2: SGHRS and YFSETQ. J was trimmed by 1 base and V by 0 bases; bases with no gene match: 7. CDR3 loop: CASSLGLGGVSYEQYF. The CDR3 nucleotides are TGCGCCAGCAGCTTGGGGTTAGGGGGCGTATCCTACGAGCAGTACTTC.

The J gene is TRBJ1-1, the V gene TRBV5-6; TRBD1 might be the D (5 bases). Germline V gene lookup returns CDR1 SGHDT and CDR2 YYEEEE. This CDR3 is built from 16 residues. V lost 2 bases and J lost 6, with 20 bases in between. The CDR3 DNA is TGTGCCAGCAGCTTTTTGGTGACAGCTAGAACTTCTGAAGCTTTCTTT. This translates into CASSFLVTARTSEAFF. Looking up the rest from reference TRBV5-6 and TRBJ1-1 gives the full variable domain: DAGVTQSPTHLIKTRGQQVTLRCSPKSGHDTVSWYQQALGQGPQFIFQYYEEEERQRGNFPDRFSGHQFPNYSSELNVNALLLGDSALYLCASSFLVTARTSEAFFGQGTRLTVV.

CDR3 sequence reads: CASSGGVGNEQFF. The CDR3 coding sequence is TGTGCCAGCTCAGGTGGGGTTGGGAATGAGCAGTTCTTC. The genes are TRBV3-1 (or the pseudogene TRBV3-2) and TRBJ2-1; no definite D call. Trimming removed 8 bases from V and 7 bases from J, with 15 bases in between. Germline CDR1 reads LGHDT; CDR2 reads YNNKEL (reference sequence). The CDR3 sequence is 13 residues long.

The V gene is TRBV7-9, the J gene TRBJ2-5; no firm D call. V shed 5 bases and J shed 2 bases, with 3 bases lying between them. The CDR3 is made up of 11 amino acids. The germline V gene has CDR1 SEHNR and CDR2 FQNEAQ (reference sequence). In DNA form, the CDR3 reads TGTGCCAGCAGCGCTCAAGAGACCCAGTACTTC. Protein sequence: CASSAQETQYF. Variable domain in full (rest from reference TRBV7-9 and TRBJ2-5): DTGVSQNPRHKITKRGQNVTFRCDPISEHNRLYWYRQTLGQGPEFLTYFQNEAQLEKSRLLSDRFSAERPKGSFSTLEIQRTEQGDSAMYLCASSAQETQYFGPGTRLLVL.

The chain combines TRBV30 with TRBJ1-4; 8 positions agree with TRBD1. In germline, CDR1 is GTSNPN, CDR2 SVGIG (reference sequence). Germline trimming cut 2 bases from V and 4 bases from J; bases unmatched to any gene: 6. The length of the CDR3 is 15 residues. CDR3 in amino acids: CAWSTYRGVNEKLFF. The CDR3 region has the DNA TGTGCCTGGAGTACCTACAGGGGGGTTAATGAAAAACTGTTTTTT.

This clone was counted only a few times. For the CDR3, the DNA is TGTGCCAGCTCCACAGAGACAGGGTTGGGAAAACTGTTTTTT. Its protein product is CASSTETGLGKLFF. The V gene is TRBV2, the J gene TRBJ1-4; 7 nucleotides agree with TRBD1. In germline, CDR1 is SNHLY, CDR2 FYNNEI. V was clipped by 8 bases and J by 10 bases; unmatched bases: 13. The CDR3 consists of 14 residues.

V gene TRBV28 combines with J gene TRBJ1-1; no firm D call. The V end lost 5 bases, the J end lost 6 bases, and 16 bases lay between the germline ends. This CDR3 spans 14 amino acids. CDR1 and CDR2 from the germline V gene are MDHEN and SYDVKM. The CDR3 DNA sequence: TGTGCCAGCAGTCCCCCTGGCCGTCGGCCTGAAGCTTTCTTT. Protein product: CASSPPGRRPEAFF.

V is TRBV5-1 and J is TRBJ1-3; 7 bases fit TRBD1. Germline V gene sequence: CDR1 SGHRS, CDR2 YFSETQ. The CDR3 runs to 16 residues. The trim removed 0 bases at V and 2 bases at J, leaving 5 bases unmatched. The CDR3 sequence: CASSLVQGQPGNTIYF. The DNA for the CDR3 is TGCGCCAGCAGCTTGGTTCAGGGACAGCCTGGAAACACCATATATTTT.

The chain has TRBV6-6 and TRBJ1-2; D is unresolved. CDR1 MNHNY and CDR2 SVGAGI come from the germline V gene (reference sequence). Trimming left V 0 bases short and J 3 bases short, with 8 bases between. CDR3 length equals 14 residues. CDR3 bases: TGTGCCAGCAGTTACTCGCCCACGCACTATGGCTACACCTTC. Encoded protein: CASSYSPTHYGYTF.